The 15 T cell receptor beta chains below come from one sample, sequenced in a study of post-analysis software for immune sequencing data. Points from the study as a whole: Patients carried a few TRBV segments more frequently than controls did, and TRBV5-6, TRBV5-1 and TRBV20-1 were among them.

What these receptors recognize is not known. Carried by the TCR beta cDNA libraries were unique molecular identifiers. TCRdb redid the calling of the PCR reads with MiXCR, one entry per CDR3 protein. This table holds hundreds of thousands of distinct CDR3 sequences, 55% to 70% found once. The sequenced material came from blood. These receptors were collected from a girl aged 2 to 10 with multiple sclerosis.

The chain carries TRBV5-6 and TRBJ1-1, with a weak D call TRBD1 (5 bases). With 4 bases removed from V and 1 base from J, the gap between germline ends came to 11 bases. Germline V lookup: CDR1 SGHDT, CDR2 YYEEEE. The CDR3 runs to 14 residues. CDR3 loop: CASSPWTPNTEAFF. The CDR3 nucleotides read TGTGCCAGCAGCCCCTGGACACCGAACACTGAAGCTTTCTTT.

A note on this clonotype: One end of the junction is discordant with germline, which a read error may explain. The J gene is TRBJ1-1, the V gene TRBV29-1, with D possibly being TRBD1 (6 bases). CDR3 length: 13 residues. In germline, CDR1 is SQVTM, CDR2 ANQGSEA. CDR3 sequence: CGVEVGQNTEAFF. In DNA, the CDR3 is TGCGGCGTTGAAGTGGGACAGAACACTGAAGCTTTCTTT.

About this clonotype: At one end, the junction sequence differs from germline, possibly due to a read error. The J gene is TRBJ2-3, the V gene TRBV5-1; 7 nucleotides align to TRBD1. The CDR3 sequence is 16 residues long. Per germline, CDR1 SGHRS and CDR2 YFSETQ. The CDR3 region is CASSSPVDRITGTQYF. In nucleotides, the CDR3 is TGCGCCAGCAGCTCCCCTGTGGACAGGATAACAGGTACGCAGTATTTT.

The CDR3 sequence is CASSQGDLFASYEQYF. For the CDR3, the DNA is TGCGCCAGCAGCCAAGGGGATTTATTCGCGTCCTACGAGCAGTACTTC. The genes are TRBV4-1 and TRBJ2-7; no clear D. The germline V gene has CDR1 MGHRA and CDR2 YSYEKL. V lost 1 base, J lost 1 base, and 14 bases lay in between. This CDR3 has 16 residues.

This sequence joins TRBV5-5 and TRBJ1-1; D uncertain. Germline CDR1 reads SGHKS; CDR2 reads YYEKEE (reference sequence). The CDR3 loop spans 14 amino acids. Deletions cut 0 bases from V and 3 bases from J, with 9 bases between. CDR3 region: CASSLEGLDTEAFF. The CDR3 DNA reads as TGTGCCAGCAGCTTGGAAGGGTTGGACACTGAAGCTTTCTTT.

The rearrangement links TRBV2 to TRBJ2-3, with 7 bases identical to TRBD2. The J segment lost 2 bases and the V segment lost 4 bases, leaving 6 bases of the junction unmatched. This CDR3 spans 15 amino acids. Per germline, CDR1 SNHLY and CDR2 FYNNEI. The chain's CDR3 is CASSGGGAFTDTQYF. DNA for the CDR3: TGTGCCAGCAGTGGGGGGGGAGCATTCACAGATACGCAGTATTTT.

The CDR3: CASSLEWTAFFSYEQYF. The CDR3 DNA sequence: TGTGCCAGCAGCTTAGAGTGGACAGCCTTTTTCTCCTACGAGCAGTACTTC. This chain uses TRBV11-2 with TRBJ2-7; a possible D gene is TRBD1 (6 bases). This CDR3 contains 17 residues. V lost 0 bases and J 0 bases, leaving 15 bases between the germline ends. Germline CDR1 SGHAT, CDR2 FQNNGV.

This clonotype appeared a few times. This sequence joins TRBV2 and TRBJ2-1, with D perhaps matching TRBD2 (5 bases). V was pared by 8 bases and J by 4 bases, with 15 bases between. In germline, CDR1 is SNHLY, CDR2 FYNNEI. The CDR3 length is 14 residues. CDR3 sequence (DNA): TGTGCCAGCCGAATGCGGGTATCGTACAATGAGCAGTTCTTC. The encoded protein is CASRMRVSYNEQFF.

With respect to this clonotype: A read error may produce the germline difference seen at one junction end. The chain joins TRBV20-1 to TRBJ2-5; D gene uncertain. This CDR3 is built from 13 residues. The germline gives CDR1 DFQATT, CDR2 SNEGSKA (reference sequence). DNA of the CDR3: TGCAGTGCTAGAGATGTAAACCACGAGACCCAGTACTTC. It codes for CSARDVNHETQYF.

V usage is TRBV7-2 and J usage is TRBJ2-1, with D hard to call. CDR3 length equals 13 residues. The germline V gene has CDR1 SGHTA and CDR2 FQGNSA. Trimming took off 2 bases at V and 8 bases at J, with 10 bases between the two ends. Here the CDR3 DNA reads TGTGCCAGCAGCTTAACGCCTACTCATGAGCAGTTCTTC. Protein: CASSLTPTHEQFF.

In DNA form, the CDR3 reads TGTGCCAGCATCCTAGACGGGGGGTCAGGGAACACTGAAGCTTTCTTT. Translated, it gives CASILDGGSGNTEAFF. This chain links TRBV7-8 with TRBJ1-1, with D maybe TRBD1 (5 bases). CDR1 SGHVS and CDR2 FQNEAQ come from the germline V gene. The CDR3 has 16 amino acids. Trimming pared 7 bases from V and 1 base from J, leaving 19 bases between.

About this clonotype: Relative to the germline gene, one junction end is altered; a read error may explain this. This chain uses TRBV12-3 or TRBV12-4 with TRBJ1-2; TRBD1 agrees at 7 bases. The CDR3 is 13 residues long. The CDR3 reads CASSPGTVYGCTF. The CDR3 DNA reads TGTGCCAGCAGTCCCGGGACAGTCTATGGCTGCACCTTC.

The V call is TRBV12-3 or TRBV12-4, the J call TRBJ1-2, with no clear D. CDR3 length: 14 residues. Trimming removed 0 bases from V and 6 bases from J, with 11 bases in between. The CDR3 region has the DNA TGTGCCAGCAGTTTAGCGGAGGGTTTGCATGGCTACACCTTC. It specifies CASSLAEGLHGYTF.

The chain joins TRBV20-1 to TRBJ2-1; 13 nucleotides agree with TRBD2. The CDR3 totals 15 residues. CDR1 DFQATT and CDR2 SNEGSKA come from the germline V gene (reference sequence). With 5 bases clipped from V and 7 bases from J, the junction kept 8 bases outside the gene matches. CDR3 sequence reads: CSAEQGLAGPNEQFF. The CDR3 DNA reads as TGCAGTGCTGAGCAGGGACTAGCGGGACCAAATGAGCAGTTCTTC.

Remarks on this clonotype: One end of the junction varies from germline; a read error may be responsible. The chain links TRBV7-2 to TRBJ2-7; 7 bases fit TRBD2. Looked up from germline, CDR1 is SGHTA and CDR2 is FQGNSA. This CDR3 comprises 14 residues. CDR3 sequence: CASRSLTSSHEQYF. The CDR3 DNA reads as TGTGCCAGCCGTTCACTGACTAGCTCCCACGAGCAGTACTTC.